The 14 T cell receptor beta chains below all came from one sample that was sequenced in a study of Ad26.COV2.S vaccination and SARS-CoV-2 variants. Method: immunoSEQ multiplex PCR; TCRdb's copy keeps in-frame clones and lacks some. This sample has 300,000 to 450,000 clones, with roughly 81% found just once. This sample's treatment: some 20 received Ad26.COV2.S at low or high dose, single or two shots; 5 received placebo; per-sample allocation not given. Material that was analyzed had been drawn on day 63 after the first vaccine or placebo injection. The material was peripheral blood, obtained in a trial of Ad26.COV2.S vaccine versus placebo. Receptors were obtained from a person aged 18-65 years who received the Ad26.COV2.S COVID-19 vaccine or a placebo.

V and J are TRBV30 and TRBJ2-7; 8 nucleotides agree with TRBD2. The CDR3 is 15 amino acids. Looked up from germline, CDR1 is GTSNPN and CDR2 is SVGIG (reference sequence). V trimming: 4 bases; J trimming: 1 base; junction bases outside the gene matches: 9. The CDR3 spells CAWNRRGGASYEQYF. The DNA for the CDR3 is TGTGCCTGGAACCGCCGGGGGGGCGCGTCCTACGAGCAGTACTTC.

The V gene is TRBV6-2 or TRBV6-3, the J gene TRBJ2-2; TRBD2 is a possible D gene (7 bases). Germline values: CDR1 MNHEY, CDR2 SVGEGT. CDR3 length: 15 residues. The V end lost 5 bases, the J end lost 2 bases, and 12 bases lay between the germline ends. The CDR3 DNA reads as TGTGCCAGCAGTACAGGGAGGGTTAACACCGGGGAGCTGTTTTTT. This encodes CASSTGRVNTGELFF.

CDR3 bases: TGTGCCAGCAAGTTCCCAGGGCAGTTGAATGAGCAGTTCTTC. Protein product: CASKFPGQLNEQFF. This chain links TRBV27 with TRBJ2-1; tentative D call: TRBD1 (5 bases). The CDR3 is made up of 14 amino acids. Trimming took 7 bases from V and 7 from J, leaving 17 bases between them. CDR1 and CDR2 from the germline V gene are MNHEY and SMNVEV (reference sequence).

V is TRBV12-3 or TRBV12-4 and J is TRBJ1-4; D is unclear. This CDR3 has 11 amino acids. V lost 6 bases and J lost 4, with 3 bases in between. The CDR3 nucleotides read TGTGCCAGCAGAATTAATGAAAAACTGTTTTTT. The encoded protein is CASRINEKLFF.

The chain couples TRBV19 to TRBJ1-5; no firm D call. Trimming took off 6 bases at V and 0 bases at J, with 12 bases between the two ends. Germline CDR1 is LNHDA and CDR2 is SQIVND (reference sequence). CDR3 length: 15 residues. The CDR3 DNA reads as TGTGCCAGTAGCGCCCAAGGCTATAGCAATCAGCCCCAGCATTTT. Translated: CASSAQGYSNQPQHF.

The chain employs TRBV19 and TRBJ2-3, with 10 bases matching TRBD2. The CDR3 is made up of 16 amino acids. V gave up 6 bases and J gave up 3 bases; unmatched junction bases: 9. Germline CDR1 and CDR2: LNHDA and SQIVND (reference sequence). CDR3 bases: TGTGCCAGTAGAACAAGAGCGGGAGGGTGGACAGATACGCAGTATTTT. Its translation: CASRTRAGGWTDTQYF.

This sequence joins TRBV5-4 and TRBJ2-7, with 7 bases aligning to TRBD1. Germline lookup yields CDR1 SGHNT and CDR2 YYREEE (reference sequence). This CDR3 contains 13 residues. J gave up 4 bases and V 4 bases, and 5 bases lay outside the gene matches. In DNA form, the CDR3 reads TGTGCCAGCAGCGGGGAGACAGGGTACGAGCAGTACTTC. Its translation: CASSGETGYEQYF.

The chain uses TRBV6-4 and TRBJ1-3; D gene ambiguous. The CDR3 consists of 16 residues. Germline loops: CDR1 MRHNA, CDR2 SNTAGT. Deletions cut 4 bases from V and 0 bases from J, with 13 bases between. DNA for the CDR3: TGTGCCAGCAGTGTCGAGGTCGGAGACTCTGGAAACACCATATATTTT. Translated: CASSVEVGDSGNTIYF.

The gene calls are TRBV5-4 and TRBJ1-1; possibly TRBD1 for D (6 bases). There are 15 residues in the CDR3. Germline-derived CDR1 and CDR2 are SGHNT and YYREEE (reference sequence). Trimming left V 6 bases short and J 0 bases short, with 15 bases between. DNA of the CDR3: TGTGCCAGCACCCCCAGGGGTCCCATGAACACTGAAGCTTTCTTT. Residues: CASTPRGPMNTEAFF.

This chain's CDR3 is CASSYTQGGEETQYF. The DNA of the CDR3 is TGTGCCAGCAGTTACACCCAAGGAGGGGAAGAGACCCAGTACTTC. The V gene is TRBV6-2 or TRBV6-3, the J gene TRBJ2-5, with D possibly being TRBD2 (6 bases). The CDR3 contains 15 residues. Germline values: CDR1 MNHEY, CDR2 SVGEGT. Trimming took off 2 bases at V and 3 bases at J, with 13 bases between the two ends.

This sequence joins TRBV9 and TRBJ2-7; 10 nucleotides match TRBD1. The CDR3 covers 16 residues. V was pared by 0 bases and J by 2 bases, with 5 bases of the junction left unmatched. Germline values: CDR1 SGDLS, CDR2 YYNGEE. The CDR3 loop reads CASSVATTGGPYEQYF. The CDR3 DNA sequence: TGTGCCAGCAGCGTAGCTACGACAGGGGGCCCCTACGAGCAGTACTTC.

V gene TRBV7-9 combines with J gene TRBJ1-1; the D is unclear. Germline V gene data show CDR1 as SEHNR and CDR2 as FQNEAQ (reference sequence). Deletions cut 1 base from V and 5 bases from J, with 8 bases between. This CDR3 is 13 amino acids long. The DNA for the CDR3 is TGTGCCAGCAGCTTAGGAGGAGGGACTGAAGCTTTCTTT. This sequence encodes CASSLGGGTEAFF. Full variable domain (rest looked up from reference TRBV7-9 and TRBJ1-1): DTGVSQNPRHKITKRGQNVTFRCDPISEHNRLYWYRQTLGQGPEFLTYFQNEAQLEKSRLLSDRFSAERPKGSFSTLEIQRTEQGDSAMYLCASSLGGGTEAFFGQGTRLTVV.

The CDR3 loop reads CASSLEGTLGSPLHF. The DNA for the CDR3 is TGTGCCAGCAGCTTGGAAGGGACCTTGGGTTCACCCCTCCACTTT. This chain connects TRBV5-8 to TRBJ1-6; the D gene is possibly TRBD1 (5 bases). CDR3 length: 15 residues. V lost 0 bases to trimming and J lost 9 bases, with 13 bases between them. CDR1 is SGHTS and CDR2 is YDEGEE in the germline V gene.

The V call is TRBV18, the J call TRBJ2-7, with TRBD1 matching 10 bases. CDR3 length: 15 amino acids. V shed 2 bases and J 5 bases; nucleotides not matched to a gene: 6. The germline V gene has CDR1 KGHSH and CDR2 LQKENI. The CDR3 protein is CASSPGTGVIHEQYF. CDR3 nucleotide sequence: TGTGCCAGCTCACCAGGGACAGGGGTTATCCACGAGCAGTACTTC.